This T cell receptor (beta chain) was sequenced in a study of blood T cells in healthy people across ages. The ends were cut back, 5 bases at V and 2 bases at J, with 19 bases in the middle. This CDR3 has 16 residues. Primers used in a second PCR of roughly 6 to 12 cycles were a sample-barcoded 5' primer and a J-beta primer mix. TCRdb reanalysed the 5' RACE reads using MiXCR and keeps one entry per CDR3 protein. Seen here are 650,000 to 1,000,000 distinct CDR3 sequences, 35% to 40% observed once, and the top ten hold 10% to 15%. No fewer than 6 micrograms of total RNA were isolated from every sample.

The receptor was derived from a man aged 18 to 29 in good health. The V gene is TRBV12-3 or TRBV12-4, the J gene TRBJ2-7; the D call may be TRBD1 or TRBD2 (5 bases each). The sample comprised blood. In nucleotides, the CDR3 is TGTGCCAGCAGTCCCAGGGACGGCTTACTTACCTACGAGCAGTACTTC. It is translated as CASSPRDGLLTYEQYF.